This T cell receptor (beta chain) is from a study of shared clonotypes between healthy human individuals. Study overall: Three plates each covered CD4 naive and memory; CD8 naive two, CD8 memory one.

CD45RO+ cells and CCR7-negative CD45RA+ TemRA cells were combined as CD8 memory. Repertoires were generated with immunoSEQ multiplex PCR, while TCRdb's copy carries only in-frame clones and drops some. The repertoire holds over 95,000 clones, with approximately 70% as singletons. The sequencing input was memory CD8+ T cells sorted from blood. Subset in this sample: CD45RO+ cells pooled with CCR7-negative TemRA cells. The origin of this receptor is a woman in her twenties or thirties in good health.

CDR3 in amino acids: CASSTSALDTQYF. The DNA for the CDR3 is TGTGCCAGTAGTACCTCCGCTTTGGATACGCAGTATTTT. This sequence joins TRBV19 and TRBJ2-3; the D is unclear. CDR3 length: 13 amino acids. V was cut by 4 bases and J by 6 bases, with 11 bases left in between. Germline values: CDR1 LNHDA, CDR2 SQIVND (reference sequence).